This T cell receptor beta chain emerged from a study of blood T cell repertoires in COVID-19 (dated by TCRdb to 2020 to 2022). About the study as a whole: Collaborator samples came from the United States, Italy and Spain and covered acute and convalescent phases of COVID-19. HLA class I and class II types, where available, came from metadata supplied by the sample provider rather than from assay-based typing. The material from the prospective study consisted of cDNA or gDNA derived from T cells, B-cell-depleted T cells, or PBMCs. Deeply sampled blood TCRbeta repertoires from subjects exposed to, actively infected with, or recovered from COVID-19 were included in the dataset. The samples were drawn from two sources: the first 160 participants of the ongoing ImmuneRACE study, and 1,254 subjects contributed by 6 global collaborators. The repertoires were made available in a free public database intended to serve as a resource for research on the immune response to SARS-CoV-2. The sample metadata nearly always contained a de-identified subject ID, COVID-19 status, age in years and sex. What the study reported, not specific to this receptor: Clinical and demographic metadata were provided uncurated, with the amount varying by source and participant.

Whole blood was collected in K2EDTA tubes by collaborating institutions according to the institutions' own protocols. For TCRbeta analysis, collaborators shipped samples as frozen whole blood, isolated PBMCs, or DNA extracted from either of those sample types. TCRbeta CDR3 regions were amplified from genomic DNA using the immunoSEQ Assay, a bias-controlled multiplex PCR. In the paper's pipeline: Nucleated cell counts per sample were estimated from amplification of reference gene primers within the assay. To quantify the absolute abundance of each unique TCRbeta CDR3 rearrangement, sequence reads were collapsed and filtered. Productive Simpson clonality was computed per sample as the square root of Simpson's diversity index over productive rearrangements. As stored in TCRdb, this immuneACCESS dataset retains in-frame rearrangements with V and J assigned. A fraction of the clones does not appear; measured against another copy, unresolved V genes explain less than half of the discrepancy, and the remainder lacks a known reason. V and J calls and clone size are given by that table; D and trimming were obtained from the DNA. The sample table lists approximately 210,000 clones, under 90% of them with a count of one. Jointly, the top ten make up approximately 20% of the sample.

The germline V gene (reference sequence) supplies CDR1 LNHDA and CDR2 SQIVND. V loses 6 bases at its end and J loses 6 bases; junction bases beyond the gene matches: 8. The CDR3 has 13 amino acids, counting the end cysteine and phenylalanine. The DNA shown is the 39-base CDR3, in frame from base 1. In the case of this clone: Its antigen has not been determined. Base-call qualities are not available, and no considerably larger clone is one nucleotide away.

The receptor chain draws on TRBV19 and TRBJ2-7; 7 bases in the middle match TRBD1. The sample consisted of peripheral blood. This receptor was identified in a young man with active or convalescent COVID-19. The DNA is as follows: TGTGCCAGTAGCCAGGGGGTCAGCGGCGAGCAGTACTTC. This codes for CASSQGVSGEQYF.